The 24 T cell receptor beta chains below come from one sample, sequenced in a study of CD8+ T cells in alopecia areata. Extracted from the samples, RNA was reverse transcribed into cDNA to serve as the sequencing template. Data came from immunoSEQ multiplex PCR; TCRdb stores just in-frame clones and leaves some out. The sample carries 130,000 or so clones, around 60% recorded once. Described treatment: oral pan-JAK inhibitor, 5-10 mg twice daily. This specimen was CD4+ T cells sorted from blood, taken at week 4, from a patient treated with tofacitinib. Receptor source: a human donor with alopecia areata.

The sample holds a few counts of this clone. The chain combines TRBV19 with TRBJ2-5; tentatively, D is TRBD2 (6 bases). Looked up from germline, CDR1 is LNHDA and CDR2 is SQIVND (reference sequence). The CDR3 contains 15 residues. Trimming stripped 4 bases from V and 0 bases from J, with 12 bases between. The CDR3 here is CASSNPGTDQETQYF. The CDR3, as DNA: TGTGCCAGTAGTAACCCCGGGACTGACCAAGAGACCCAGTACTTC.

CDR3 sequence: CASSPSGSTGTDTQYF. The DNA for the CDR3 is TGCGCCAGCAGCCCTAGCGGGAGCACGGGGACAGATACGCAGTATTTT. The chain uses TRBV5-1 and TRBJ2-3; TRBD2 matches 10 bases. From germline, CDR1 is SGHRS and CDR2 YFSETQ. V was clipped by 4 bases and J by 3 bases; unmatched bases: 8. The CDR3 totals 16 residues.

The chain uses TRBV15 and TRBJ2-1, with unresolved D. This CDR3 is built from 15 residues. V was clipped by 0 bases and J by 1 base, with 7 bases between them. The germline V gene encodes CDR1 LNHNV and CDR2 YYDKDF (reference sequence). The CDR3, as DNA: TGTGCCACCAGCAGAGATGTAGCATCCTACAATGAGCAGTTCTTC. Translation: CATSRDVASYNEQFF.

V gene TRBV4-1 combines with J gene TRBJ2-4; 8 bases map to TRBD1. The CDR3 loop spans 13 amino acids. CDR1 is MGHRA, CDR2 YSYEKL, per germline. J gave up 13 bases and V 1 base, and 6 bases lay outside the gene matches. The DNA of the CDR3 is TGCGCCAGCAGCCAAGCGGACAGGGAAAGACAGTACTTC. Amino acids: CASSQADRERQYF.

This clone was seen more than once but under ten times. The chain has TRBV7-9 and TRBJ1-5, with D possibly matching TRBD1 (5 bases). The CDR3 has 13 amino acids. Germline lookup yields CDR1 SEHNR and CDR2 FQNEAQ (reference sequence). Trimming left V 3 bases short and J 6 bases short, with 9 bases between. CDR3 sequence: CASSFGGIQPQHF. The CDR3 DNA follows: TGTGCCAGCAGCTTTGGGGGGATTCAGCCCCAGCATTTT.

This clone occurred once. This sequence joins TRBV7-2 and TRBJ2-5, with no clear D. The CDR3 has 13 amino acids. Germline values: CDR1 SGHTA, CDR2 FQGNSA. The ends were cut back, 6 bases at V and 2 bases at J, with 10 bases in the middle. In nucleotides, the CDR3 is TGTGCCAGCAGACGTCCAGTACAAGAGACCCAGTACTTC. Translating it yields CASRRPVQETQYF.

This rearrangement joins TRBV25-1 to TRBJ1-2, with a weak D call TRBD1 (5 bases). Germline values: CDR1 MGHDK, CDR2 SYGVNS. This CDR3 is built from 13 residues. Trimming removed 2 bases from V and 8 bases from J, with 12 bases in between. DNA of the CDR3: TGTGCCAGCAGTGAAAGGTCAGGGCGAGGCTACACCTTC. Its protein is CASSERSGRGYTF.

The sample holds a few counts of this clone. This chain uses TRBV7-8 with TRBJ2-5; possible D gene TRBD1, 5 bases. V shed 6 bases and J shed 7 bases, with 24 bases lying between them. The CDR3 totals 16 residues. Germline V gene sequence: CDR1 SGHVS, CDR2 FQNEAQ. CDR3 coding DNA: TGTGCCAGCAGTTGGCACCGACAGCCTGCCCGAGTGACCCAGTACTTC. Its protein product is CASSWHRQPARVTQYF.

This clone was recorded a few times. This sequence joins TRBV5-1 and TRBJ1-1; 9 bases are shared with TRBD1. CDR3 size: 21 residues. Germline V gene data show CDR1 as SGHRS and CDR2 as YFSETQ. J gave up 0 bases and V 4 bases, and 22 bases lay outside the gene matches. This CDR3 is CASSARWGGRDRAKVNTEAFF. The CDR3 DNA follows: TGCGCCAGCAGCGCACGTTGGGGGGGCCGGGACAGGGCTAAAGTGAACACTGAAGCTTTCTTT.

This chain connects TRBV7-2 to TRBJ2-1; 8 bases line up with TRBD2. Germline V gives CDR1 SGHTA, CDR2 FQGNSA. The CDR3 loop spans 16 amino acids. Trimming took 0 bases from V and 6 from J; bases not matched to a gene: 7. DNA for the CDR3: TGTGCCAGCAGCTTAGCTAGGACTAGCCCCACCAATGAGCAGTTCTTC. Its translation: CASSLARTSPTNEQFF.

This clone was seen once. DNA for the CDR3: TGCAGCGTTTTGATGTACTCGGGCTTTGAGCAGTTCTTC. It translates to CSVLMYSGFEQFF. V usage is TRBV29-1 and J usage is TRBJ2-1; D is unclear. CDR1 SQVTM and CDR2 ANQGSEA come from the germline V gene. The CDR3 is made up of 13 amino acids. Trimming took off 5 bases at V and 9 bases at J, with 17 bases between the two ends.

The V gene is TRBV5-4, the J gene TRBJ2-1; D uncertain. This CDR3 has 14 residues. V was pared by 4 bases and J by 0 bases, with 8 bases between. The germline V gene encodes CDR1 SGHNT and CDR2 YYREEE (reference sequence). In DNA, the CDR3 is TGTGCCAGCAGCCCGATTAGCTCCTACAATGAGCAGTTCTTC. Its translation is CASSPISSYNEQFF.

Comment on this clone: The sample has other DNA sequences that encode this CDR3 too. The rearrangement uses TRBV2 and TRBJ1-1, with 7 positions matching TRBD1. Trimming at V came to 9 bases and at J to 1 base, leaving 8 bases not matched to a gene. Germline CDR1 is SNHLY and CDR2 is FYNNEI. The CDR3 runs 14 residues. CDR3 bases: TGTGCCAGGAACTACAGGGGCCCGAACACTGAAGCTTTCTTT. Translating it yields CARNYRGPNTEAFF.

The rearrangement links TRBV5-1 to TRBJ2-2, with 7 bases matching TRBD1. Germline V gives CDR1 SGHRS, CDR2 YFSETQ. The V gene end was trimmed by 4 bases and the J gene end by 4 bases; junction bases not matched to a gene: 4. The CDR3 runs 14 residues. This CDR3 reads CASSRNRGTGELFF. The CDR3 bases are TGCGCCAGCAGCCGCAACAGGGGCACCGGGGAGCTGTTTTTT.

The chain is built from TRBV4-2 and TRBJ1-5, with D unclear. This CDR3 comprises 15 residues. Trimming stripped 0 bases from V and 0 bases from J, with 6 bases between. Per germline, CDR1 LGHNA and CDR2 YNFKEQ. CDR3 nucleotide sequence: TGTGCCAGCAGCCAAGATTACCTTAGCAATCAGCCCCAGCATTTT. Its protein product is CASSQDYLSNQPQHF.

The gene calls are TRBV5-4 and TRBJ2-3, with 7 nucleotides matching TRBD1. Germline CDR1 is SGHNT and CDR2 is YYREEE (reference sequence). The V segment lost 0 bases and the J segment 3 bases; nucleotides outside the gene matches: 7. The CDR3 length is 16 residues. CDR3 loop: CASSLEAGGRTDTQYF. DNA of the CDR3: TGTGCCAGCAGCTTGGAGGCAGGGGGAAGGACAGATACGCAGTATTTT.

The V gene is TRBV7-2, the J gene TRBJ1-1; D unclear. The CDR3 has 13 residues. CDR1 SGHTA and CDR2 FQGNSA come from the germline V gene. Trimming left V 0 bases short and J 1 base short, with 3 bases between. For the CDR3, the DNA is TGTGCCAGCAGCTTAGCCCGGAACACTGAAGCTTTCTTT. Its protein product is CASSLARNTEAFF.

CDR3 protein: CASSLEGSSGANVLTF. The CDR3 bases are TGTGCCAGCAGCTTAGAGGGAAGCTCTGGGGCCAACGTCCTGACTTTC. The rearrangement joins TRBV11-1 to TRBJ2-6, with no clear D. The ends were cut back, 1 base at V and 0 bases at J, with 7 bases in the middle. Germline V gene sequence: CDR1 SGHAT, CDR2 FQDESV (reference sequence). CDR3 length: 16 residues.

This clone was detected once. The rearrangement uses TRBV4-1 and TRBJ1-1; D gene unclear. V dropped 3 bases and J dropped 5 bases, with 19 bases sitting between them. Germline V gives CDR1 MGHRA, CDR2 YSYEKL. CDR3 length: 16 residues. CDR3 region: CASSQEKRGGKTEAFF. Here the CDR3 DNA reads TGCGCCAGCAGCCAGGAAAAGCGGGGTGGTAAGACTGAAGCTTTCTTT.

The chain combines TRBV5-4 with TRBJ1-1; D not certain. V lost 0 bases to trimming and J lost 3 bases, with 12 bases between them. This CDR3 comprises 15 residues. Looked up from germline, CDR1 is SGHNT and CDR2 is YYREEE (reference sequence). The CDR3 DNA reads TGTGCCAGCAGCTTGGTATTCGGGCTACACACTGAAGCTTTCTTT. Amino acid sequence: CASSLVFGLHTEAFF.

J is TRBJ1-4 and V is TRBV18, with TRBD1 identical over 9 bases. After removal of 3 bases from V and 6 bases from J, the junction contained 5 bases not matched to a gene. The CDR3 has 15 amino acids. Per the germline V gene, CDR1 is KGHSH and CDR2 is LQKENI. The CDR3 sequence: CASSPTQGADEKLFF. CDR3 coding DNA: TGTGCCAGCTCACCCACACAGGGGGCGGATGAAAAACTGTTTTTT. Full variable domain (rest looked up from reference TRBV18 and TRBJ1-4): NAGVMQNPRHLVRRRGQEARLRCSPMKGHSHVYWYRQLPEEGLKFMVYLQKENIIDESGMPKERFSAEFPKEGPSILRIQQVVRGDSAAYFCASSPTQGADEKLFFGSGTQLSVL.

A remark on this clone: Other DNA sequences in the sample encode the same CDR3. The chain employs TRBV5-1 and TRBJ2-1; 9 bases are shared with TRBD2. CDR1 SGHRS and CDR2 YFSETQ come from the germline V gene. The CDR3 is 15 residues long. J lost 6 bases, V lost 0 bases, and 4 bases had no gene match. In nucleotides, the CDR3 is TGCGCCAGCAGCTTGGTTGCGGGGGGGCGCAATGAGCAGTTCTTC. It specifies CASSLVAGGRNEQFF.

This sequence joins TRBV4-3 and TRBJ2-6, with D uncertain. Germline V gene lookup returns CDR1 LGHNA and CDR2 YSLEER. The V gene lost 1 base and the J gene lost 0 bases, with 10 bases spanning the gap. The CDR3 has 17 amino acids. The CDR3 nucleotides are TGCGCCAGCAGCCAAGGAATCGCTGCCTCTGGGGCCAACGTCCTGACTTTC. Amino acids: CASSQGIAASGANVLTF.

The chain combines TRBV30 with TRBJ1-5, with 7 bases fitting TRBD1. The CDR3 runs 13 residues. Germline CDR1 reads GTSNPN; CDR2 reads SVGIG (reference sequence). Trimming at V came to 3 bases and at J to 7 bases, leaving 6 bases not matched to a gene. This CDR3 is CAWRDREGQPQHF. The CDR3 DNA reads TGTGCCTGGAGAGACAGGGAGGGCCAGCCCCAGCATTTT.